This T cell receptor (beta chain) is drawn from a study of neurological immune-mediated disorders. Findings and limits, study-wide: Patients with HTLV-1-associated myelopathy had the highest level of TCR clonal expansion, whereas patients with multiple sclerosis had the lowest level, falling beneath the level found in healthy controls.

Synthesis of cDNA was accomplished via 5'RACE employing 10-nucleotide random UMIs. TCRdb passed the 5' RACE reads through MiXCR, listing each CDR3 protein once. Here the sample spans about 21,000 distinct CDR3 sequences, over 5% being singletons. V trimming: 6 bases; J trimming: 9 bases; junction bases outside the gene matches: 11. Germline CDR1 is MGHDK and CDR2 is SYGVNS. The CDR3 runs to 14 residues. This clonotype was seen ten or more times. The target antigen is unknown. Volunteers from a blood bank in Maryland, USA, made up the healthy controls. The cells used in sorted libraries, CD4+ or CD8+ T cells, numbered some 1 million.

Source material: CD8+ T cells from blood. The clonotype was recovered from a man aged 18-30 years in good health. The chain joins TRBV25-1 to TRBJ1-5; 7 nucleotides align to TRBD1. Here the CDR3 DNA reads TGTGCCAGCAGCCAGGGGGACGGGCTATCGCCCCAGCATTTT. Translated, it gives CASSQGDGLSPQHF.